This TCR beta chain came from a study of breast tumors, draining lymph nodes, adjacent tissues. Breast cancer patients provided tissue from their axillary draining lymph nodes. This clonotype was counted many times. Its antigen is not identified. Study outcomes and limitations: Tumor T cell lymph node origin was a supported hypothesis, not proven.

This CDR3 spans 16 amino acids. Germline V gene sequence: CDR1 MNHEY, CDR2 SVGAGI. The ends lost 7 bases at V and 0 bases at J; junction bases unmatched: 7. A single record per CDR3 protein comes from TCRdb applying MiXCR to the multiplex PCR reads. The profile shows under 150,000 distinct CDR3 sequences, 21% of them singletons. This TCR came from a female donor with breast cancer. Some clones in this sample may be carry-over from other donors' samples. The chain uses TRBV6-5 and TRBJ1-3; 9 bases are shared with TRBD1. Sequencing used axillary lymph node tissue. CDR3: CASKIGQGTSGNTIYF. The CDR3 DNA reads as TGTGCCAGCAAAATCGGACAGGGGACCTCTGGAAACACCATATATTTT.